This T cell receptor beta chain was captured by sequencing in a study of T cell clonality in common variable immunodeficiency. The study, taken as a whole, reports: Common variable immunodeficiency TCR beta sequences reportedly had fewer deletions and N-nucleotide insertions.

With regard to this clone: Its cognate antigen is unknown. Read data end 3 residues before the CDR3 end; the end is taken from the germline J gene.

Germline V lookup: CDR1 MNHEY, CDR2 SVGEGT. After removal of 2 bases from V and 6 bases from J, the junction contained 4 bases not matched to a gene. The CDR3 spans 14 residues. Control and CVID samples contributed equal amounts of genomic DNA. Measured with immunoSEQ multiplex PCR; TCRdb has only the in-frame clones, and not every one. This sample comprises around 13,000 clones, none seen once only. Material: peripheral blood mononuclear cells. The sequence came from a human donor with common variable immunodeficiency. The chain carries TRBV6-2 or TRBV6-3 and TRBJ2-1; TRBD2 matches 7 bases. This CDR3 reads CASSYTSGVNEQFF. CDR3 bases read: TGTGCCAGCAGTTACACGAGCGGGGTCAATGAG.